Described below is a single T cell receptor (beta chain) sequence and its context. Its antigen is still unknown. The treatment denotes: roughly ten-day PBMC culture with coronavirus spike peptide pools or control peptides (ViraFEST assay). Having spent 10 to 11 days in culture, CD4+ T cells were then isolated by negative selection. This sample stems from a study of vaccination and CD4 T cells after COVID-19. Study-wide results and limits: Median SARS-CoV-2-reactive clonotype numbers rose nonsignificantly, about 20 to 38.

Germline V gene data show CDR1 as MNHNS and CDR2 as SASEGT. V lost 5 bases to trimming and J lost 4 bases, with 11 bases between them. CDR3 length: 13 residues. Scientists ran DNA taken from cultured CD4+ T cells through the Oncomine TCR Beta short-read assay for sequencing. TCRdb reanalysed the PCR reads using MiXCR and keeps one entry per CDR3 protein. The repertoire holds about 20,000 distinct CDR3 sequences, 45% to 70% seen once, with about 7.5% in the top ten. The sample taken for sequencing was CD4+ T cells from blood, cultured in vitro. The origin of this receptor is a human donor who had recovered from COVID-19. This chain joins TRBV6-1 and TRBJ2-5, with D perhaps given as TRBD1 or TRBD2 (6 bases each). The CDR3 DNA follows: TGTGCCAGCAGTCCCCGGGGGCGAGAGACCCAGTACTTC. This codes for CASSPRGRETQYF.